Shown below are 19 T cell receptor beta chains from a single sample sequenced in a study of blood T cells in healthy people across ages (dated by TCRdb to about 2015). Receptor amplification or capture employed 5' RACE. Sequencing was performed on an Illumina HiSeq 2500. A second PCR of roughly 7 to 11 cycles was run with a J-beta primer mix and a sample-barcoded 5' primer. The public reads were reanalyzed by TCRdb: fastp trimming at Q25, MiXCR alignment, in-frame beta chains only. All rows with the same CDR3 protein become a single entry with the most common DNA and genes. This sample is represented by about 560,000 distinct CDR3 sequences; around a quarter of them were singletons. Over 3.5% of the sample comes from the top ten. The same sample was also studied in work on T cells of mothers and their children.

The sample taken for sequencing was blood. These receptors all come from a boy younger than 10 in good health.

This chain connects TRBV3-1 to TRBJ1-1, with 8 bases aligning to TRBD1. Per the germline V gene, CDR1 is LGHDT and CDR2 is YNNKEL (reference sequence). J was trimmed by 4 bases and V by 11 bases; bases with no gene match: 6. The CDR3 has 12 amino acids. The CDR3 reads CACTGGSTEAFF. The CDR3 nucleotides read TGTGCCTGTACAGGGGGTTCCACTGAAGCTTTCTTT.

The genes are TRBV20-1 and TRBJ2-3, with TRBD2 matching 7 bases. V shed 6 bases and J 5 bases; nucleotides not matched to a gene: 5. Germline V CDR1 and CDR2: DFQATT, SNEGSKA (reference sequence). This CDR3 has 12 residues. This chain's CDR3 is CSAGRGRDTQYF. CDR3 nucleotide sequence: TGCAGTGCCGGCCGCGGGAGAGATACGCAGTATTTT.

The V gene is TRBV3-1, the J gene TRBJ1-6, with a weak D call TRBD1 (5 bases). This CDR3 spans 16 amino acids. Per the germline V gene, CDR1 is LGHDT and CDR2 is YNNKEL (reference sequence). The V end was cut by 0 bases, the J end by 7 bases, with 13 bases between. The CDR3: CASSQDRLGVNSPLHF. CDR3 sequence (DNA): TGTGCCAGCAGCCAAGATCGGCTAGGGGTAAATTCACCCCTCCACTTT.

This clonotype was counted only a few times. The CDR3 sequence: CSAREDTLEQFF. The CDR3 region has the DNA TGCAGTGCTAGGGAGGACACCCTTGAGCAGTTCTTC. This rearrangement joins TRBV20-1 to TRBJ2-1; D assignment may be TRBD1 or TRBD2 (5 bases each). V was cut by 3 bases and J by 9 bases, with 12 bases left in between. This CDR3 has 12 amino acids. Germline values: CDR1 DFQATT, CDR2 SNEGSKA (reference sequence).

V is TRBV14 and J is TRBJ2-7, with 8 bases matching TRBD2. V lost 1 base, J lost 0 bases, and 11 bases stayed unmatched. This CDR3 has 18 amino acids. Per the germline V gene, CDR1 is SGHDN and CDR2 is FVKESK. CDR3 sequence reads: CASSQGMERGWSSYEQYF. The CDR3 DNA follows: TGTGCCAGCAGCCAAGGTATGGAGCGGGGGTGGAGCTCCTACGAGCAGTACTTC. The whole variable domain, filled in from reference TRBV14 and TRBJ2-7, reads EAGVTQFPSHSVIEKGQTVTLRCDPISGHDNLYWYRRVMGKEIKFLLHFVKESKQDESGMPNNRFLAERTGGTYSTLKVQPAELEDSGVYFCASSQGMERGWSSYEQYFGPGTRLTVT.

This rearrangement joins TRBV29-1 to TRBJ2-3; D not certain. Per the germline V gene, CDR1 is SQVTM and CDR2 is ANQGSEA. The CDR3 is 14 residues long. With 0 bases removed from V and 6 bases from J, the gap between germline ends came to 13 bases. CDR3 nucleotide sequence: TGCAGCGTTGAAGATCCACAATCCTCGGATACGCAGTATTTT. Amino acids: CSVEDPQSSDTQYF.

The table lists this clonotype with a few counts. This chain connects TRBV11-2 to TRBJ2-7; D is unclear. Gene TRBJ2-1 matches the end of the DNA better, so the J call may be wrong. CDR3 length equals 15 residues. Germline-derived CDR1 and CDR2 are SGHAT and FQNNGV. The CDR3 sequence is CASSPSPSVVREQFF. The CDR3 DNA follows: TGTGCCAGCAGCCCATCCCCTAGTGTGGTTCGGGAGCAGTTCTTC.

The sample holds many counts of this clonotype. The V call is TRBV2, the J call TRBJ2-5; TRBD2 agrees at 15 bases. The ends lost 6 bases at V and 1 base at J; junction bases unmatched: 0. There are 15 residues in the CDR3. Germline CDR1 is SNHLY and CDR2 is FYNNEI. The CDR3: CASRGLAGGQETQYF. As DNA, the CDR3 is TGTGCCAGCAGGGGACTAGCGGGGGGCCAAGAGACCCAGTACTTC. The complete variable domain, with remaining parts taken from reference TRBV2 and TRBJ2-5, reads EPEVTQTPSHQVTQMGQEVILRCVPISNHLYFYWYRQILGQKVEFLVSFYNNEISEKSEIFDDQFSVERPDGSNFTLKIRSTKLEDSAMYFCASRGLAGGQETQYFGPGTRLLVL.

The sample holds one count of this clonotype. This rearrangement joins TRBV13 to TRBJ2-7, with a possible D match to TRBD1 (5 bases). This CDR3 has 13 amino acids. The V gene lost 4 bases and the J gene lost 7 bases, with 14 bases spanning the gap. Germline V lookup: CDR1 PRHDT, CDR2 FYEKMQ (reference sequence). The CDR3 coding sequence is TGTGCCAGCAGCTACCAGGGCACGGAGGAGCAGTACTTC. It codes for CASSYQGTEEQYF.

This clonotype was detected only a few times. V usage is TRBV2 and J usage is TRBJ2-2; D remains unclear. The length of the CDR3 is 15 residues. In germline, CDR1 is SNHLY, CDR2 FYNNEI. V dropped 3 bases and J dropped 4 bases, with 12 bases sitting between them. Here the CDR3 DNA reads TGTGCCAGCAGTGATAAGGCCCGGGTCACCGGGGAGCTGTTTTTT. Amino acids: CASSDKARVTGELFF.

This clonotype was recorded a few times. This chain joins TRBV7-9 and TRBJ2-1; D unclear. The ends were cut back, 8 bases at V and 0 bases at J, with 11 bases in the middle. CDR3 size: 14 residues. Germline CDR1 reads SEHNR; CDR2 reads FQNEAQ (reference sequence). The CDR3: CASGTPGSYNEQFF. DNA of the CDR3: TGTGCCAGCGGAACCCCCGGCTCCTACAATGAGCAGTTCTTC.

The V call is TRBV20-1, the J call TRBJ2-7, with 7 nucleotides matching TRBD2. J gave up 1 base and V 0 bases, and 9 bases lay outside the gene matches. Germline values: CDR1 DFQATT, CDR2 SNEGSKA (reference sequence). This CDR3 has 16 amino acids. CDR3 in amino acids: CSARDPAGSGSYEQYF. DNA for the CDR3: TGCAGTGCTAGAGATCCAGCGGGATCGGGTTCCTACGAGCAGTACTTC.

The chain recombines TRBV10-3 with TRBJ1-2; D remains unclear. Germline V CDR1 and CDR2: ENHRY, SYGVKD. V was trimmed by 0 bases and J by 3 bases, leaving 11 bases between them. The CDR3 is 15 amino acids. The CDR3 is CAISESMVGYYGYTF. CDR3 coding DNA: TGTGCCATCAGTGAGTCAATGGTGGGTTACTATGGCTACACCTTC.

The chain carries TRBV23-1 and TRBJ2-2; 7 bases align to TRBD2. TRBV23-1 is noted as an ORF with a role that remains uncertain. CDR3 size: 13 residues. V shed 10 bases, J shed 4 bases, and the junction held 6 bases outside the gene matches. The CDR3 bases are TGCGCCATGGCCGGCGGGAGCACCGGGGAGCTGTTTTTT. It specifies CAMAGGSTGELFF.

This clonotype was counted between two and nine times. The chain employs TRBV7-9 and TRBJ2-5; 8 bases align to TRBD1. Trimming at V came to 5 bases and at J to 3 bases, leaving 8 bases not matched to a gene. The CDR3 is 15 amino acids. CDR1 SEHNR and CDR2 FQNEAQ come from the germline V gene (reference sequence). The CDR3 nucleotides read TGTGCCAGCAGCCCCAAGCCGGGACAGGAAGAGACCCAGTACTTC. Amino acids: CASSPKPGQEETQYF.

The rearrangement links TRBV5-1 to TRBJ2-5, with D unclear. V was pared by 4 bases and J by 2 bases, with 9 bases between. This CDR3 is 13 amino acids long. The germline V gene encodes CDR1 SGHRS and CDR2 YFSETQ. The CDR3 is CASSIRAQETQYF. CDR3 nucleotides: TGCGCCAGCAGCATCCGGGCTCAAGAGACCCAGTACTTC.

This clonotype was seen only a few times. The chain is built from TRBV29-1 and TRBJ1-1, with D unclear. CDR1 and CDR2 from the germline V gene are SQVTM and ANQGSEA. The CDR3 spans 11 residues. Deletions cut 1 base from V and 1 base from J, with 1 base between. This chain's CDR3 is CSVEANTEAFF. As DNA, the CDR3 is TGCAGCGTTGAAGCGAACACTGAAGCTTTCTTT.

V and J are TRBV5-1 and TRBJ2-5; D is perhaps TRBD2 (6 bases). The CDR3 has 12 amino acids. Trimming pared 3 bases from V and 11 bases from J, leaving 14 bases between. From germline, CDR1 is SGHRS and CDR2 YFSETQ. CDR3 residues: CASSWGLFGQYF. CDR3 nucleotides: TGCGCCAGCAGCTGGGGACTCTTCGGGCAGTACTTC.

The J gene is TRBJ1-6, the V gene TRBV5-8; 7 bases fit TRBD1. V was clipped by 2 bases and J by 3 bases; unmatched bases: 2. CDR3 length equals 15 residues. Germline V gene data show CDR1 as SGHTS and CDR2 as YDEGEE. The CDR3 here is CASSFRDSYNSPLHF. The CDR3 DNA is TGTGCCAGCAGCTTCCGGGACAGCTATAATTCACCCCTCCACTTT.